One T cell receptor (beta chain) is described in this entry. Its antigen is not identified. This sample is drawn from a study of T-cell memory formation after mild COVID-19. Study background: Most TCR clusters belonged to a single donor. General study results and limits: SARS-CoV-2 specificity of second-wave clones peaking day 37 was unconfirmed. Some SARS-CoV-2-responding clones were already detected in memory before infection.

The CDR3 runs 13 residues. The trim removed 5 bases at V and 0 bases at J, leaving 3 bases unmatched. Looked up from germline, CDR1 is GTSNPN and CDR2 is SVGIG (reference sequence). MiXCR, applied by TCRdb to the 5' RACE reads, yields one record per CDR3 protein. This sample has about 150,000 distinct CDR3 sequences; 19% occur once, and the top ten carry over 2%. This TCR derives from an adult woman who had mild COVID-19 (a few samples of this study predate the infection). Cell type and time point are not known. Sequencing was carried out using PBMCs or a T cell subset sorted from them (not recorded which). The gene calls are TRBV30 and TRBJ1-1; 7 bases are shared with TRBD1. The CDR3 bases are TGTGCCTGGTCCAGGGGGGTGAACACTGAAGCTTTCTTT. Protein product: CAWSRGVNTEAFF.